The TCR beta chain described here comes from a study of blood T cell repertoires in COVID-19. Study overall: PBMCs, B-cell-depleted T cells, or T cells were the source of the cDNA or gDNA that made up the material.

The CDR3 extends over 16 amino acids. CDR1 and CDR2 (germline): LNHNV, YYDKDF (reference sequence). Trimming removed 3 bases from V and 1 base from J, with 15 bases in between. Profiling relied on immunoSEQ multiplex PCR, and the TCRdb table lists in-frame clones only, not all of them. The sample includes just over 200,000 clones, approximately 90% of them seen just once. This clone was observed a single time. The gene calls are TRBV15 and TRBJ2-5, with D unclear. Sequencing used peripheral blood. This receptor was taken from a man of 80 years or more with acute or convalescent COVID-19. CDR3 protein: CATSRKNLLIQETQYF. The CDR3 bases are TGTGCCACCAGCAGGAAAAACTTACTTATCCAAGAGACCCAGTACTTC.